The 25 T cell receptor beta chains listed next were all sequenced from one sample in a study of T cells in Graves' hyperthyroidism and ophthalmopathy. There were TCR beta CDR3 regions amplified from RNA transcripts. In the first-round RT-PCR of the TCR CDR3, the HTBI primer set was used. TCRdb fed the multiplex PCR reads into MiXCR, producing one record per CDR3 protein. In the table there are roughly 570,000 distinct CDR3 sequences, 46% of which are singletons. The sample was peripheral blood or thyroid tissue (not recorded which). These TCRs come from a young woman with Graves' hyperthyroidism.

The DNA for the CDR3 is TGTGCCAGCAGTTTATTAGGGTACGACGAGCAGTACTTC. The encoded protein is CASSLLGYDEQYF. V is TRBV12-3 or TRBV12-4 and J is TRBJ2-7; D unclear. Trimming shortened V by 2 bases and J by 5 bases, and 10 bases separated the two germline ends. This CDR3 is 13 amino acids long.

This clonotype came up many times. This chain connects TRBV2 to TRBJ2-5; 8 nucleotides align to TRBD2. The CDR3 extends over 13 amino acids. Unmatched junction bases numbered 5, after V lost 6 bases and J lost 5 bases. Germline loops: CDR1 SNHLY, CDR2 FYNNEI. The CDR3 bases are TGTGCCAGCAGATCGGGGGGGAGGGAGACCCAGTACTTC. Protein sequence: CASRSGGRETQYF.

V and J are TRBV29-1 and TRBJ2-7, with 7 bases lining up with TRBD2. Germline CDR1 reads SQVTM; CDR2 reads ANQGSEA. This CDR3 region has 15 residues. J lost 3 bases, V lost 5 bases, and 13 bases had no gene match. CDR3 DNA sequence: TGCAGCGTTAGTGGTGGCGGGAGTAGAATCTACGAGCAGTACTTC. The encoded protein is CSVSGGGSRIYEQYF.

This clonotype was observed at least ten times. The V gene is TRBV20-1, the J gene TRBJ2-5; tentative D call: TRBD2 (6 bases). The length of the CDR3 is 14 residues. V was shortened by 1 base and J by 4 bases, with 13 bases between the two germline ends. Germline V gene sequence: CDR1 DFQATT, CDR2 SNEGSKA (reference sequence). In nucleotides, the CDR3 is TGCAGTGCTAGAGGAACCGGGAGAGCAGAGACCCAGTACTTC. Its protein is CSARGTGRAETQYF.

On this clonotype itself: The conserved phenylalanine or tryptophan is not found at the CDR3 terminus, so this likely reflects a read error. Because the CDR3's place on the DNA is in doubt, the DNA is left out and the CDR3 is given as listed by TCRdb. V is TRBV7-9 and J is TRBJ1-3. The CDR3 sequence runs 10 residues, both termini included. Germline V gene data show CDR1 as SEHNR and CDR2 as FQNEAQ (reference sequence). The CDR3 here is CASSREGGDG.

DNA for the CDR3: TGTGCCAGCAGGGAGACGACAGGGACCTACGAGCAGTACTTC. Translation gives CASRETTGTYEQYF. The rearrangement uses TRBV2 and TRBJ2-7, with 7 bases lining up with TRBD1. With V trimmed by 6 bases and J by 2 bases, 7 bases remained unmatched. This CDR3 region has 14 residues. Germline loops: CDR1 SNHLY, CDR2 FYNNEI.

V usage is TRBV28 and J usage is TRBJ2-2; weak D call: TRBD2 (6 bases). Germline CDR1 is MDHEN and CDR2 is SYDVKM. Trimming cost V 5 bases and J 7 bases, with 14 bases left between them. This CDR3 is built from 14 residues. As DNA, the CDR3 is TGTGCCAGCAGTACCCGAGGGCGGGGCGGGGAGCTGTTTTTT. Its protein product is CASSTRGRGGELFF.

J is TRBJ1-4 and V is TRBV7-2; the match to TRBD1 covers 9 bases. The CDR3 runs to 16 residues. In germline, CDR1 is SGHTA, CDR2 FQGNSA. V lost 2 bases, J lost 7 bases, and 8 bases stayed unmatched. The CDR3 nucleotides are TGTGCCAGCAGCTTAATTGGACAGGGGACTTCTGAAAAACTGTTTTTT. The encoded protein is CASSLIGQGTSEKLFF. Variable domain in full (rest from reference TRBV7-2 and TRBJ1-4): GAGVSQSPSNKVTEKGKDVELRCDPISGHTALYWYRQSLGQGLEFLIYFQGNSAPDKSGLPSDRFSAERTGGSVSTLTIQRTQQEDSAVYLCASSLIGQGTSEKLFFGSGTQLSVL.

This clonotype was observed at least ten times. The rearrangement links TRBV19 to TRBJ2-7; no definite D call. Between the trimmed V and J ends, which lost 1 base and 4 bases, there was a span of 5 bases. The CDR3 contains 12 residues. Germline-derived CDR1 and CDR2 are LNHDA and SQIVND (reference sequence). CDR3 DNA: TGTGCCAGTAGTATAGGTGGTTACGAGCAGTACTTC. This translates into CASSIGGYEQYF.

This clonotype was counted ten times or more. As DNA, the CDR3 is TGTGCCATCAGTGACCCAAGGACAGGGGAAGTAGAGACCCAGTACTTC. Translation gives CAISDPRTGEVETQYF. This chain links TRBV10-3 with TRBJ2-5; TRBD1 aligns across 9 bases. The CDR3 is made up of 16 amino acids. Germline-derived CDR1 and CDR2 are ENHRY and SYGVKD. V gave up 3 bases and J gave up 4 bases; unmatched junction bases: 9.

This clonotype was seen many times. The CDR3 DNA follows: TGCAGCGTGGATGGTGCGGGTTACGAGCAGTACTTC. It translates to CSVDGAGYEQYF. The chain recombines TRBV29-1 with TRBJ2-7; possibly TRBD2 for D (5 bases). The CDR3 runs 12 residues. The V end lost 6 bases, the J end lost 4 bases, and 13 bases lay between the germline ends. The germline V gene encodes CDR1 SQVTM and CDR2 ANQGSEA.

This clonotype was seen ten or more times. The chain uses TRBV27 and TRBJ1-1, with D maybe TRBD1 (5 bases). This CDR3 spans 13 amino acids. V gave up 6 bases and J gave up 1 base, with 9 bases separating them. Germline-derived CDR1 and CDR2 are MNHEY and SMNVEV (reference sequence). CDR3 protein: CASRRRGNTEAFF. CDR3 DNA: TGTGCCAGCAGGAGGAGGGGGAACACTGAAGCTTTCTTT.

This clonotype has just one count. This chain joins TRBV4-2 and TRBJ1-2, with D unclear. Germline CDR1 and CDR2: LGHNA and YNFKEQ. Trimming removed 1 base at V and 3 bases at J, with 6 bases between. There are 13 residues in the CDR3. The CDR3 here is CASSQAQYYGYTF. CDR3 bases: TGTGCCAGCAGCCAAGCGCAGTACTATGGCTACACCTTC.

This clonotype was counted once. V usage is TRBV10-3 and J usage is TRBJ1-5, with 10 bases identical to TRBD1. CDR1 and CDR2 from the germline V gene are ENHRY and SYGVKD. The CDR3 contains 15 residues. The V gene end was trimmed by 11 bases and the J gene end by 2 bases; junction bases not matched to a gene: 9. Here the CDR3 reads CAVGQGDRGNQPQHF. CDR3 DNA sequence: TGTGCCGTCGGACAGGGGGATAGGGGCAATCAGCCCCAGCATTTT.

The chain employs TRBV9 and TRBJ2-5, with TRBD2 identical over 8 bases. The CDR3 loop spans 16 amino acids. The germline CDR1 and CDR2 sequences are SGDLS and YYNGEE. V dropped 0 bases and J dropped 4; count of bases not matched to a gene: 8. The CDR3 sequence is CASSVGPPAGGETQYF. Written as DNA, the CDR3 is TGTGCCAGCAGCGTAGGACCTCCCGCGGGAGGAGAGACCCAGTACTTC. The full variable domain, completed using reference TRBV9 and TRBJ2-5, is DSGVTQTPKHLITATGQRVTLRCSPRSGDLSVYWYQQSLDQGLQFLIQYYNGEERAKGNILERFSAQQFPDLHSELNLSSLELGDSALYFCASSVGPPAGGETQYFGPGTRLLVL.

This clonotype came up a few times. The chain carries TRBV20-1 and TRBJ2-3; D might be TRBD2 (6 bases). This CDR3 comprises 15 residues. V lost 6 bases and J lost 0, with 16 bases in between. In germline, CDR1 is DFQATT, CDR2 SNEGSKA (reference sequence). The CDR3 loop reads CSAMEAGRSTDTQYF. The CDR3 nucleotides are TGCAGTGCCATGGAGGCGGGACGAAGCACAGATACGCAGTATTTT.

The chain is built from TRBV5-1 and TRBJ2-7; 7 nucleotides agree with TRBD1. The J call may be incorrect, as the DNA end agrees better with TRBJ2-4. The CDR3 length is 13 residues. The V gene's germline CDR1 is SGHRS and CDR2 YFSETQ. Written as DNA, the CDR3 is TGCGCCAGCAGTTACGACAGGGTTGACATTCAGTACTTC. This codes for CASSYDRVDIQYF.

The chain is built from TRBV29-1 and TRBJ1-4; 9 bases map to TRBD1. CDR1 and CDR2 (germline): SQVTM, ANQGSEA. The junction had 9 bases not matched to a gene; V was cut back by 8 bases and J by 8 bases. The CDR3 sequence is 13 residues long. This chain's CDR3 is CSHPEGTGEKLFF. The CDR3 region has the DNA TGCAGCCACCCTGAGGGGACAGGGGAAAAACTGTTTTTT.

This clonotype was counted ten times or more. The chain uses TRBV5-8 and TRBJ2-6; D is ambiguous. The V and J ends lost 2 bases and 0 bases respectively, with 6 bases between them. Per the germline V gene, CDR1 is SGHTS and CDR2 is YDEGEE. This CDR3 contains 15 residues. The CDR3 protein is CASSLPASGANVLTF. In DNA form, the CDR3 reads TGTGCCAGCAGCTTACCAGCCTCTGGGGCCAACGTCCTGACTTTC.

V usage is TRBV15 and J usage is TRBJ2-6; no reliable D call. V was clipped by 3 bases and J by 0 bases, with 6 bases between them. The CDR3 is 15 amino acids. The germline gives CDR1 LNHNV, CDR2 YYDKDF (reference sequence). DNA of the CDR3: TGTGCCACCAGCAGGAGAAGCTCTGGGGCCAACGTCCTGACTTTC. Protein: CATSRRSSGANVLTF.

The rearrangement joins TRBV11-2 to TRBJ2-7; D gene unclear. V gave up 6 bases and J gave up 9 bases, with 6 bases separating them. The CDR3 is 9 residues long. The germline V gene encodes CDR1 SGHAT and CDR2 FQNNGV. For the CDR3, the DNA is TGTGCCAGCAGTGAACGGCAGTACTTC. It translates to CASSERQYF.

This chain uses TRBV15 with TRBJ2-5; weak D call: TRBD2 (5 bases). V was cut by 4 bases and J by 11 bases, with 26 bases left in between. Germline CDR1 reads LNHNV; CDR2 reads YYDKDF (reference sequence). The CDR3 contains 16 residues. Here the CDR3 reads CATSTRLSFPGNEQYF. CDR3 sequence (DNA): TGTGCCACCAGCACCCGACTAAGTTTTCCAGGCAATGAGCAGTACTTC.

The chain links TRBV22-1 to TRBJ1-1; TRBD1, the D gene given by the table, was not confirmed from the DNA. TRBV22-1 has pseudogene status. The CDR3 runs 12 residues. CDR3 loop: CAWGTDNTEAFF. CDR3 nucleotides: TGTGCCTGGGGGACAGACAACACCGAAGCTTTCTTT.

In this sample, this clonotype turned up many times. The chain joins TRBV9 to TRBJ1-6; D possibly corresponds to TRBD1 (6 bases). The CDR3 consists of 14 residues. The V end was cut by 4 bases, the J end by 5 bases, with 10 bases between. The V gene's germline CDR1 is SGDLS and CDR2 YYNGEE. The CDR3 DNA is TGTGCCAGCAGCTCTCAGGGGAATAATTCACCCCTCCACTTT. This codes for CASSSQGNNSPLHF.

The rearrangement links TRBV30 to TRBJ1-1; no definite D call. Per the germline V gene, CDR1 is GTSNPN and CDR2 is SVGIG (reference sequence). This CDR3 is 11 amino acids long. The germline V and J ends were trimmed by 4 bases and 2 bases, with 5 bases remaining between them. CDR3 nucleotides: TGTGCCTGGAAACGAAACACTGAAGCTTTCTTT. Its protein product is CAWKRNTEAFF. The entire variable domain, with the rest obtained from reference TRBV30 and TRBJ1-1, is as follows: SQTIHQWPATLVQPVGSPLSLECTVEGTSNPNLYWYRQAAGRGLQLLFYSVGIGQISSEVPQNLSASRPQDRQFILSSKKLLLSDSGFYLCAWKRNTEAFFGQGTRLTVV.